This record concerns one TCR beta chain sequence. CDR3 length: 15 residues. V was clipped by 5 bases and J by 3 bases, with 17 bases between them. Germline values: CDR1 LNHDA, CDR2 SQIVND (reference sequence). This sample stems from a study of PD-L1 blockade in urothelial cancer. Study-level information: The study started patients on atezolizumab in the mid-2010s, giving 1,200 mg intravenously every 3 weeks. Patients with male sex and bladder-origin urothelial cancer accounted for about 90% of the 29 enrolled. Samples came from 3 weeks, at the second dose, and 6 weeks into treatment.

Described time point: pretreatment peripheral blood. TCRdb keeps only in-frame clones here, not all; method: immunoSEQ multiplex PCR. The repertoire holds 130,000 or so clones, with approximately 84% as singletons. The receptor's source is a man aged 45 to 65 with urothelial cancer. The sequences come from PBMCs, collected around atezolizumab (anti-PD-L1) treatment. J is TRBJ2-7 and V is TRBV19, with a tentative D call TRBD1 (6 bases). CDR3 in amino acids: CASSATGHILYEQYF. CDR3 nucleotide sequence: TGTGCCAGTAGTGCAACGGGACACATCCTCTACGAGCAGTACTTC.